This T cell receptor beta chain was sequenced in a study of blood T cell repertoires in COVID-19. For the study at large: Nucleic acid was either cDNA or gDNA, and it came from T cells, B-cell-depleted T cells, or PBMCs.

Original handling: The authors estimated nucleated cell counts from reference gene primer amplification. Only in-frame clones appear in the TCRdb table, and some are missing; sequencing was by immunoSEQ multiplex PCR. Clone size and the V and J calls come from that table; the DNA yielded D and trimming. The table includes around 250,000 clones, approximately 90% detected once. This clone was picked up one time. CDR1 is ENHRY and CDR2 is SYGVKD in the germline V gene. V lost 6 bases and J lost 5, with 11 bases in between. The CDR3 has 13 residues. Sequencing was done on a sample of PBMCs or T cells enriched from blood (not recorded which). This TCR was sampled from a man aged 45 to 65 who had been exposed to COVID-19. The chain joins TRBV10-3 to TRBJ2-4; perhaps TRBD2 as D (6 bases). CDR3 amino acids: CAISRTGENIQYF. The CDR3 coding sequence is TGTGCCATCAGCCGAACGGGAGAAAACATTCAGTACTTC.